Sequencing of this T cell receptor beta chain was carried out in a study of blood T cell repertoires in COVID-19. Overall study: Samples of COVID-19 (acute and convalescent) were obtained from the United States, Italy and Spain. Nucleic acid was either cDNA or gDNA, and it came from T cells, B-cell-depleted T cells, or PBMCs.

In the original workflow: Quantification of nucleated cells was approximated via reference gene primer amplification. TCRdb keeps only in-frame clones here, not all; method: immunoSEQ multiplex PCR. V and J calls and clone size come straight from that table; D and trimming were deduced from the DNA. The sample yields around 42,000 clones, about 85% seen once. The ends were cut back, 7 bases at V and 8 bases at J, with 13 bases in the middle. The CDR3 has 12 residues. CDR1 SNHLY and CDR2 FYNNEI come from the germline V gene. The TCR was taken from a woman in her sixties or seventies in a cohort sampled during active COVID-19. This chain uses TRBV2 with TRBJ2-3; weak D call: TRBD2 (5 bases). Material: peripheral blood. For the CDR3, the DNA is TGTGCCAGCACCAAAGCAGAGGGTACGCAGTATTTT. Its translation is CASTKAEGTQYF.